This entry lists 22 T cell receptor beta chains sequenced from one sample in a study of T cells in Graves' hyperthyroidism and ophthalmopathy. TCR beta CDR3 regions were amplified from RNA transcripts. The primer set for the first-round RT-PCR of the TCR CDR3 was HTBI. TCRdb reprocessed the multiplex PCR reads with MiXCR, giving one entry per CDR3 protein. The sample includes approximately 210,000 distinct CDR3 sequences, roughly 18% of them seen just once. The specimen sequenced was blood. The receptors come from a man over 45 with Graves' hyperthyroidism.

This clonotype has ten or more counts. The rearrangement joins TRBV12-5 to TRBJ2-3; 7 bases fit TRBD2. V lost 3 bases, J lost 4 bases, and 7 bases stayed unmatched. The CDR3 has 15 residues. The germline V gene has CDR1 LGHNT and CDR2 FRNRAP. CDR3: CASGFMAGVSDTQYF. DNA of the CDR3: TGTGCTAGTGGTTTTATGGCGGGAGTATCAGATACGCAGTATTTT.

This clonotype was observed at least ten times. The chain joins TRBV10-3 to TRBJ1-6; D call uncertain. Trimming took 5 bases from V and 5 from J, leaving 13 bases between them. The CDR3 sequence is 15 residues long. The germline gives CDR1 ENHRY, CDR2 SYGVKD. DNA for the CDR3: TGTGCCATCAGTACGAGTTGGAGGAATAATTCACCCCTCCACTTT. Translated, it gives CAISTSWRNNSPLHF.

The J gene is TRBJ2-7, the V gene TRBV28; no firm D call. Germline V gene lookup returns CDR1 MDHEN and CDR2 SYDVKM. Trimming removed 5 bases from V and 2 bases from J, with 16 bases in between. The CDR3 is 15 amino acids. CDR3: CASSPDLDGAYEQYF. In DNA form, the CDR3 reads TGTGCCAGCAGTCCCGACCTGGACGGTGCCTACGAGCAGTACTTC. Filled out from reference TRBV28 and TRBJ2-7, the complete variable domain reads DVKVTQSSRYLVKRTGEKVFLECVQDMDHENMFWYRQDPGLGLRLIYFSYDVKMKEKGDIPEGYSVSREKKERFSLILESASTNQTSMYLCASSPDLDGAYEQYFGPGTRLTVT.

The V call is TRBV7-9, the J call TRBJ2-1, with TRBD2 identical over 12 bases. Germline trimming cut 4 bases from V and 9 bases from J; bases unmatched to any gene: 10. This CDR3 contains 16 residues. Germline CDR1 is SEHNR and CDR2 is FQNEAQ (reference sequence). The CDR3 nucleotides are TGTGCCAGCAGCTATTGGACTAGCGGGGTCGAGGGTGAGCAGTTCTTC. As protein: CASSYWTSGVEGEQFF. Looking up the rest from reference TRBV7-9 and TRBJ2-1 gives the full variable domain: DTGVSQNPRHKITKRGQNVTFRCDPISEHNRLYWYRQTLGQGPEFLTYFQNEAQLEKSRLLSDRFSAERPKGSFSTLEIQRTEQGDSAMYLCASSYWTSGVEGEQFFGPGTRLTVL.

At least ten counts were recorded for this clonotype. This sequence joins TRBV3-1 and TRBJ2-7; no clear D. This CDR3 is built from 11 residues. CDR1 is LGHDT, CDR2 YNNKEL, per germline (reference sequence). The V and J ends lost 6 bases and 6 bases respectively, with 9 bases between them. This CDR3 is CASSRTGEQYF. CDR3 coding DNA: TGTGCCAGCAGTAGGACGGGCGAGCAGTACTTC.

This chain joins TRBV20-1 and TRBJ1-2; no clear D. The CDR3 is 13 residues long. CDR1 DFQATT and CDR2 SNEGSKA come from the germline V gene (reference sequence). Trimming pared 3 bases from V and 3 bases from J, leaving 11 bases between. This CDR3 reads CSARVYWDYGYTF. The CDR3 DNA follows: TGCAGTGCTAGGGTGTACTGGGACTATGGCTACACCTTC.

V usage is TRBV4-2 and J usage is TRBJ2-7, with D possibly being TRBD1 (5 bases). V lost 5 bases and J 1 base, leaving 12 bases between the germline ends. This CDR3 contains 14 residues. The germline gives CDR1 LGHNA, CDR2 YNFKEQ. CDR3 in DNA: TGTGCCAGCAGCGAAAGGGGTGGTTCCTACGAGCAGTACTTC. Translating it yields CASSERGGSYEQYF.

This clonotype was counted between two and nine times. This rearrangement joins TRBV20-1 to TRBJ2-7; D uncertain. This CDR3 has 14 amino acids. The V end lost 3 bases, the J end lost 1 base, and 13 bases lay between the germline ends. Germline V CDR1 and CDR2: DFQATT, SNEGSKA (reference sequence). CDR3 sequence: CSASPLDLSYEQYF. The CDR3 DNA sequence: TGCAGTGCTAGTCCTTTGGACCTATCCTACGAGCAGTACTTC.

The sample holds a few counts of this clonotype. This chain links TRBV18 with TRBJ2-1; 10 bases line up with TRBD2. CDR1 KGHSH and CDR2 LQKENI come from the germline V gene. Trimming removed 2 bases from V and 7 bases from J; junction bases left unmatched: 8. The CDR3 extends over 16 amino acids. CDR3 protein: CASSPTTAGGHNEQFF. The DNA of the CDR3 is TGTGCCAGCTCACCAACGACAGCGGGAGGGCATAATGAGCAGTTCTTC.

This clonotype has only a few counts. The V call is TRBV4-2, the J call TRBJ2-7; D unclear. The V and J ends lost 0 bases and 4 bases respectively, with 13 bases between them. The germline V gene encodes CDR1 LGHNA and CDR2 YNFKEQ. The CDR3 has 15 amino acids. CDR3 sequence (DNA): TGTGCCAGCAGCCAAGATTCGAGCCTAGTTTACGAGCAGTACTTC. Translated: CASSQDSSLVYEQYF.

This chain links TRBV20-1 with TRBJ2-3; D might be TRBD2 (5 bases). Trimming cost V 1 base and J 9 bases, with 11 bases left between them. CDR3 length: 12 amino acids. The germline V gene has CDR1 DFQATT and CDR2 SNEGSKA (reference sequence). DNA for the CDR3: TGCAGTGCTAGAGCCACTAGGCCCACGCAGTATTTT. It translates to CSARATRPTQYF.

This chain uses TRBV5-1 with TRBJ2-2, with 8 bases fitting TRBD1. This CDR3 spans 14 amino acids. The junction had 1 base not matched to a gene; V was cut back by 2 bases and J by 4 bases. CDR1 is SGHRS, CDR2 YFSETQ, per germline. The CDR3 reads CASSLQGVTGELFF. The CDR3 coding sequence is TGCGCCAGCAGCTTACAGGGGGTCACCGGGGAGCTGTTTTTT.

This clonotype was recorded at least ten times. This chain connects TRBV24-1 to TRBJ2-5, with D unclear. The CDR3 spans 14 residues. Germline CDR1 and CDR2: KGHDR and SFDVKD. V was trimmed by 4 bases and J by 2 bases, leaving 10 bases between them. CDR3 protein: CATSDASVQETQYF. In DNA, the CDR3 is TGTGCCACCAGTGACGCATCGGTGCAAGAGACCCAGTACTTC.

This clonotype has a count of ten or more. This rearrangement joins TRBV29-1 to TRBJ2-4; either TRBD1 or TRBD2 may fit D (7 bases each). Germline V gene data show CDR1 as SQVTM and CDR2 as ANQGSEA. The CDR3 length is 13 residues. CDR3 sequence: CAMQGGQLNIQYF. CDR3 sequence (DNA): TGCGCCATGCAGGGGGGGCAGCTAAACATTCAGTACTTC. The complete variable domain, with remaining parts taken from reference TRBV29-1 and TRBJ2-4, reads SAVISQKPSRDICQRGTSLTIQCQVDSQVTMMFWYRQQPGQSLTLIATANQGSEATYESGFVIDKFPISRPNLTFSTLTVSNMSPEDSSIYLCAMQGGQLNIQYFGAGTRLSVL.

This clonotype was seen repeatedly, ten times or more. The genes are TRBV20-1 and TRBJ1-1; D is undetermined. CDR1 and CDR2 (germline): DFQATT, SNEGSKA (reference sequence). This CDR3 is built from 14 residues. V was shortened by 0 bases and J by 7 bases, with 15 bases between the two germline ends. This chain's CDR3 is CSAREATGKIEAFF. The CDR3 DNA reads as TGCAGTGCTAGAGAGGCGACGGGGAAGATTGAAGCTTTCTTT.

The chain combines TRBV19 with TRBJ2-3; D call uncertain. With 1 base removed from V and 3 bases from J, the gap between germline ends came to 5 bases. Germline CDR1 is LNHDA and CDR2 is SQIVND (reference sequence). The CDR3 length is 13 residues. The CDR3 here is CASSIAGTDTQYF. In nucleotides, the CDR3 is TGTGCCAGTAGTATAGCAGGAACAGATACGCAGTATTTT.

This clonotype was detected ten times or more. This chain connects TRBV12-3 or TRBV12-4 to TRBJ2-1; 13 bases are shared with TRBD2. The CDR3 covers 16 residues. Trimming at V came to 5 bases and at J to 9 bases, leaving 10 bases not matched to a gene. CDR3 region: CASSPRTSGRGGEQFF. DNA for the CDR3: TGTGCCAGCAGTCCCAGGACTAGCGGGAGAGGGGGTGAGCAGTTCTTC.

The rearrangement links TRBV7-2 to TRBJ2-7, with D perhaps TRBD1 (6 bases). Trimming cost V 5 bases and J 6 bases, with 14 bases left between them. From germline, CDR1 is SGHTA and CDR2 FQGNSA. This CDR3 contains 13 residues. The CDR3 sequence is CASSAIRGSEQYF. CDR3 in DNA: TGTGCCAGCAGCGCCATTAGGGGGTCCGAGCAGTACTTC.

Ten or more counts support this clonotype. The rearrangement uses TRBV28 and TRBJ2-3; D gene ambiguous. Trimming shortened V by 4 bases and J by 2 bases, and 13 bases separated the two germline ends. CDR1 is MDHEN and CDR2 is SYDVKM in the germline V gene. The length of the CDR3 is 15 residues. Here the CDR3 reads CASSSLEETTDTQYF. The CDR3, as DNA: TGTGCCAGCAGTTCCCTCGAGGAGACCACAGATACGCAGTATTTT.

Concerning this clonotype itself: Since a much larger clone is just one base distant, this may be a read error. This chain connects TRBV20-1 to TRBJ2-5; D is unclear. This CDR3 has 11 residues. The ends were cut back, 3 bases at V and 4 bases at J, with 6 bases in the middle. Per the germline V gene, CDR1 is DFQATT and CDR2 is SNEGSKA (reference sequence). The CDR3 DNA sequence: TGCAGTGCTAGCGTCTCAGAGACCCAGTACTTC. Its protein product is CSASVSETQYF.

This clonotype was found a few times. The rearrangement links TRBV6-6 to TRBJ1-2, with a weak D call TRBD1 (5 bases). This CDR3 spans 14 amino acids. In germline, CDR1 is MNHNY, CDR2 SVGAGI (reference sequence). Between the trimmed V and J ends, which lost 0 bases and 8 bases, there was a span of 13 bases. The CDR3 DNA reads TGTGCCAGCAGTTACTCGACGGGGCTTGGGGGCTACACCTTC. It encodes CASSYSTGLGGYTF.

About this clonotype itself: At one end, the junction sequence differs from germline, possibly due to a read error. The rearrangement uses TRBV18 and TRBJ2-1, with TRBD2 matching over 7 bases. CDR3 length: 11 amino acids. Germline V lookup: CDR1 KGHSH, CDR2 LQKENI. CDR3 residues: CASSRGEEQLF. The CDR3 DNA follows: TGTGCCAGTTCACGGGGGGAAGAGCAGCTCTTC. Full variable domain (missing parts from reference TRBV18 and TRBJ2-1): NAGVMQNPRHLVRRRGQEARLRCSPMKGHSHVYWYRQLPEEGLKFMVYLQKENIIDESGMPKERFSAEFPKEGPSILRIQQVVRGDSAAYFCASSRGEEQLFGPGTRLTVL.